These T cell receptor beta chains were read from a single sample in a study of Graves' ophthalmopathy and Graves' hyperthyroidism. One entry per CDR3 protein, called by TCRdb with MiXCR from the multiplex PCR reads. The data hold over a million distinct CDR3 sequences, with less than 45% observed a single time. Source material: peripheral blood or thyroid tissue (not recorded which). Receptors were obtained from an adult man with Graves' hyperthyroidism. Each CDR3 is given with its conserved first and last residue. The D gene is left open where the match is weak. A clone size is listed for some rows: how often the clone was seen (once, few, many), or a class if it is expanded.

V	D	J	size	DNA	CDR3
TRBV20-1	NA	TRBJ1-3	NA	TGCAGTGCTATCATACCGGGACATCCGGTGCGAAACACCATATATTTT	CSAIIPGHPVRNTIYF
TRBV9	NA	TRBJ2-2	many	TGTGCCAGCAGCCAGGGTTGGAACACCGGGGAGCTGTTTTTT	CASSQGWNTGELFF
TRBV7-2	NA	TRBJ1-5	NA	TGTGCCAGCAGCTCGACAGATTATCAGCCCCAGCATTTT	CASSSTDYQPQHF
TRBV6-6	NA	TRBJ2-6	NA	TGTGCCAGCAAACGAGGTTCTGGGGCCAACGTCCTGACTTTC	CASKRGSGANVLTF
TRBV4-3	NA	TRBJ2-2	NA	TGCGCCAGCAGCCAAACGCAACAGGGTGTCGGGGAGCTGTTTTTT	CASSQTQQGVGELFF
TRBV7-8	NA	TRBJ1-5	NA	TGTGCCAGCAGCTGCACACCCGTGGGGAATCAGCCCCAGCATTTT	CASSCTPVGNQPQHF
TRBV4-3	NA	TRBJ1-2	many	TGCGCCAGCAGCCAAGATCTATCGGGAAACTATGGCTACACCTTC	CASSQDLSGNYGYTF
TRBV10-3	NA	TRBJ2-2	few	TGTGCCAGCTGGCGGACAGCGACCGGGGAGCTGTTTTTT	CASWRTATGELFF
TRBV25-1	NA	TRBJ1-2	NA	TGTGCCAGCACCTATCAGGGTGGTGGCTACACCTTC	CASTYQGGGYTF
TRBV6-5	NA	TRBJ2-5	many	TGTGCCAGCAGCTCTTCCGACGGTAAAGGGACCCAGTACTTC	CASSSSDGKGTQYF
TRBV10-3	TRBD1	TRBJ2-7	many	TGTGCCATCCTCGGACAGGACCGATACGAGCAGTACTTC	CAILGQDRYEQYF
TRBV7-2	TRBD2	TRBJ2-7	NA	TGTGCCAGCAGCAATAGCGGGGGCTCAAACTACGAGCAGTACTTC	CASSNSGGSNYEQYF
TRBV6-5	TRBD1	TRBJ1-6	few	TGTGCCAGCATTCGGGACAGAGAGTCACCCCTCCACTTT	CASIRDRESPLHF
TRBV20-1	NA	TRBJ2-2	NA	TGCAGTGCTAGAGAGTGGGAGCTGTTTTTT	CSAREWELFF
TRBV7-8	TRBD2	TRBJ2-7	NA	TGTGCCAGCAGCCGCACCCTGACTAGCGGGAGACGCGGCGCTTCCGAGCAGTACTTC	CASSRTLTSGRRGASEQYF
TRBV20-1	TRBD1	TRBJ1-5	NA	TGCAGTGCTAGAGATATAGTGGGACAGAGCCTCAATCAGCCCCAGCATTTT	CSARDIVGQSLNQPQHF
TRBV7-9	NA	TRBJ2-7	few	TGTGCCAGCAGCGAAAGGACGTCCGAGCAGTACTTC	CASSERTSEQYF
TRBV10-3	NA	TRBJ2-2	NA	TGTGCCAGCAGTGCTGCGGGCACCCAGCTGTTTTTT	CASSAAGTQLFF
TRBV7-2	TRBD1	TRBJ2-7	many	TGTGCCAGCAGCGGCTCCGGGACAGGAATCTACGAGCAGTACTTC	CASSGSGTGIYEQYF
TRBV20-1	NA	TRBJ2-7	NA	TGCAGTGGACGCCTCGGTAACGAGCAGTACTTC	CSGRLGNEQYF
TRBV15	TRBD2	TRBJ2-7	many	TGTGCCACCAGCCGTGCGGGACTAGCGGACTCCTACGAGCAGTACTTC	CATSRAGLADSYEQYF
TRBV10-2	NA	TRBJ2-5	NA	TGCGCCAGCAGTCCTCCAGGGGAATGGTTAGAGACCCAGTACTTC	CASSPPGEWLETQYF
TRBV10-3	TRBD1	TRBJ2-7	NA	TGTGCCATCAGCAAAGACAGGGGCGGCTACGAGCAGTACTTC	CAISKDRGGYEQYF
TRBV20-1	TRBD1	TRBJ1-1	many	TGCAGTGCTATTGACAGGGGGACGAACACTGAAGCTTTCTTT	CSAIDRGTNTEAFF
TRBV9	NA	TRBJ1-6	many	TGTGCCAGCAGCGTAGAGTCCGGGACCCTCCACTTT	CASSVESGTLHF
TRBV9	NA	TRBJ1-2	many	TGTGCCAGCAGCGTACGAGGGTTCGACGGCTACACCTTC	CASSVRGFDGYTF
TRBV6-2/TRBV6-3	NA	TRBJ1-6	many	TGTGCCAGCTTGGGCGTCGAGGATTCACCCCTCCACTTT	CASLGVEDSPLHF
TRBV12-3/TRBV12-4	NA	TRBJ1-5	many	TGTGCCAGCACACCTTGGGGAGGGGTAGGGAGCAATCAGCCCCAGCATTTT	CASTPWGGVGSNQPQHF
TRBV7-8	NA	TRBJ1-2	NA	TGTGCCAGCACCGCAGGCCGCTTGATGGGTGGCTACACCTTC	CASTAGRLMGGYTF
TRBV29-1	NA	TRBJ1-2	NA	TGCAGCTCGTTCCGGGACGAACCTAACTATGGCTACACCTTC	CSSFRDEPNYGYTF
TRBV19	TRBD2	TRBJ2-2	many	TGTGCCAGTAGGCGGGAGAGGGCCGGGGAGCTGTTTTTT	CASRRERAGELFF
TRBV7-2	NA	TRBJ2-5	many	TGTGCCAGCAGCTTAGGACCAGAAGAGAGTCAGTACTTC	CASSLGPEESQYF
TRBV24-1	TRBD1	TRBJ2-5	many	TGTGCCACCAGGGAAAACGGACAGGTGGAGACCCAGTACTTC	CATRENGQVETQYF
TRBV24-1	TRBD1	TRBJ1-5	many	TGTGCCACCAGGGCGACAGGGAGCAATCAGCCCCAGCATTTT	CATRATGSNQPQHF
TRBV20-1	NA	TRBJ2-7	many	TGCAGTGCTAGAACCGCATCCCCTTTCTTCGAGCAGTACTTC	CSARTASPFFEQYF
TRBV2	NA	TRBJ1-2	NA	TGTGCCAGCAGTGAAGGGCAGGGTTCAGGCTATGGCTACACCTTC	CASSEGQGSGYGYTF
TRBV7-8	NA	TRBJ1-2	many	TGTGCCAGCAGCTTACGGCAAGGGGACGTCAGTGGCTACACCTTC	CASSLRQGDVSGYTF
TRBV18	NA	TRBJ2-7	few	TGTGCCAGCTCACCACCGGAACGCGGTGGGTACGAGCAGTACTTC	CASSPPERGGYEQYF
TRBV6-2/TRBV6-3	NA	TRBJ1-1	NA	TGTGCCAGCAGTCGCTTGACAGCTGAAGCTTTCTTT	CASSRLTAEAFF
TRBV12-3/TRBV12-4	TRBD1	TRBJ2-6	few	TGTGCCAGCAGTCCCCGACAGGGAGTTGCTGGGGCCAACGTCCTGACTTTC	CASSPRQGVAGANVLTF
TRBV10-2	NA	TRBJ1-1	NA	TGCGCCAGCAGTGAGGGGGGCTTAGAAGCTTTCTTT	CASSEGGLEAFF
TRBV25-1	NA	TRBJ1-1	NA	TGTGCCTGCAGCGTTGCCGGCAGAGCCCCTGAAGCTTTCTTT	CACSVAGRAPEAFF
TRBV29-1	NA	TRBJ1-2	many	TGCAGCGTTGAAGAGGGAATGGGTGGCTACACCTTC	CSVEEGMGGYTF
TRBV4-2	NA	TRBJ2-7	NA	TGTGCCAGCAGCCAAGATAGGGGGTACGGCTTCTCCTACGAGCAGTACTTC	CASSQDRGYGFSYEQYF
TRBV6-1	NA	TRBJ1-2	many	TGTGCCAGCACTAAGGGTCCGGAGGGAGGCTACACCTTC	CASTKGPEGGYTF
TRBV10-3	NA	TRBJ2-7	once	TGTGCCATCAGTCCGACGGCGAGCTCCTACGAGCAGTACTTC	CAISPTASSYEQYF
TRBV7-9	TRBD1	TRBJ1-2	NA	TGTGCCAGCAGCAAACCGGGACAGGGGGCCGGCTACACCTTC	CASSKPGQGAGYTF
TRBV25-1	NA	TRBJ1-2	many	TGTGCCAGCAGTGACTCGCAGGGTTACTATGGCTACACCTTC	CASSDSQGYYGYTF
TRBV5-1	NA	TRBJ1-6	NA	TGCGCCAGCAACCTAGGACGGGATAATTCACCCCTCCACTTT	CASNLGRDNSPLHF
TRBV2	TRBD1	TRBJ2-7	many	TGTGCCAGCGACGCTGGATCGGGGACAGGCAGAAGCTACGAGCAGTACTTC	CASDAGSGTGRSYEQYF
TRBV11-2	NA	TRBJ2-6	NA	TGTGCCAGCAGCACTATAACTGGGGCCGGGGCCAACGTCCTGACTTTC	CASSTITGAGANVLTF